The text below deals with one T cell receptor beta chain. Its specificity is unknown. A read error may produce the germline difference seen at one junction end. Genomic DNA was employed as the template in profiling TCR beta VDJ and CDR3. TCRdb itself ran the reads through MiXCR, one entry per CDR3 protein. Of some 200,000 distinct CDR3 sequences in the sample, roughly 35% were seen once. The sample is drawn from a study of CD8+CD57+ T cells in acquired aplastic anemia. Study-wide points: Patients shared approximately 30 CD8+ CDR3 sequences with controls.

Germline V gene data show CDR1 as LNHDA and CDR2 as SQIVND (reference sequence). The CDR3 spans 12 residues. The TCR comes from a human donor in good health, serving as a control. This chain links TRBV19 with TRBJ2-3; unclear D gene. Input material: sorted CD4+, CD8+, or CD8+CD57+ T cells (not recorded which) from PBMCs. The CDR3 DNA follows: TGTGCCAGTAGTTTAGACCGTACTACGCAGTATTTT. Protein: CASSLDRTTQYF.